These 13 T cell receptor beta chains originate from one sample sequenced in a study of T cells expressing NK-cell markers. Reprocessing the 5' RACE reads, TCRdb reports a single entry for every CDR3 protein and omits DNA. This table holds 150,000 to 180,000 distinct CDR3 sequences. The source material was blood T cells: a sorted CD56 or NKG2C T cell subset, CD4+ or CD8+ T cells, or bulk PBMC T cells (not recorded which). The receptors derive from a woman aged 45-59 years in good health.

The chain carries TRBV7-9 and TRBJ2-5. Germline CDR1 SEHNR, CDR2 FQNEAQ (reference sequence). The CDR3 loop spans 12 amino acids. CDR3 sequence: CASVGLFETQYF.

V gene TRBV10-2 combines with J gene TRBJ2-1; TCRdb picks TRBD2, but there is no DNA to check that call. Germline CDR1 WSHSY, CDR2 SAAADI. The CDR3 sequence is 14 residues long. CDR3 sequence reads: CATAPSGSYNEQFF.

The chain carries TRBV12-3 or TRBV12-4 and TRBJ2-1; TCRdb picks TRBD2, but there is no DNA to check that call. The CDR3 extends over 14 amino acids. The CDR3 sequence: CASLGTSEKNEQFF.

The chain couples TRBV20-1 to TRBJ2-3; the D call from TCRdb, TRBD2, cannot be confirmed without DNA. Germline CDR1 DFQATT, CDR2 SNEGSKA (reference sequence). CDR3 length equals 20 residues. The CDR3 reads CSAENPGLAADATDTDTQYF.

The chain carries TRBV3-1 and TRBJ2-1; no DNA is available, so the TRBD2 call from TCRdb remains unchecked. Germline V gene data show CDR1 as LGHDT and CDR2 as YNNKEL (reference sequence). This CDR3 is 18 amino acids long. The chain's CDR3 is CASRAPSTSGRARYEQFF.

The chain recombines TRBV29-1 with TRBJ1-2; TCRdb selects TRBD1, and the lack of DNA leaves this call unchecked. The CDR3 length is 13 residues. The germline V gene encodes CDR1 SQVTM and CDR2 ANQGSEA. The CDR3 loop is CSVVNRADYGYTF.

The CDR3 sequence: CASSQSDVSPTTDTQYF. The rearrangement links TRBV14 to TRBJ2-3; as DNA is missing, the TRBD2 call by TCRdb cannot be tested. Germline assignment: CDR1 SGHDN and CDR2 FVKESK. The CDR3 sequence is 17 residues long.

The V and J genes are TRBV5-6 and TRBJ1-2; there is no DNA to check the TCRdb D call of TRBD1. CDR3 length: 15 residues. CDR1 and CDR2 from the germline V gene are SGHDT and YYEEEE. CDR3 sequence: CASSLTGGLTYGYTF.

Here the CDR3 reads CSARDLGSGPYEQYF. The chain couples TRBV20-1 to TRBJ2-7; the TRBD2 assignment by TCRdb is unverifiable without DNA. Germline-derived CDR1 and CDR2 are DFQATT and SNEGSKA (reference sequence). The CDR3 runs to 15 residues.

CDR3 protein: CASSYIGTLTGELFF. V gene TRBV27 combines with J gene TRBJ2-2; the TRBD2 assignment by TCRdb is unverifiable without DNA. Germline CDR1 is MNHEY and CDR2 is SMNVEV (reference sequence). CDR3 length equals 15 residues.

The chain joins TRBV5-5 to TRBJ2-5; as DNA is missing, the TRBD1 call by TCRdb cannot be tested. The CDR3 has 16 residues. Germline V lookup: CDR1 SGHKS, CDR2 YYEKEE (reference sequence). Here the CDR3 reads CASSLVIKGAEETQYF.

The V call is TRBV10-3, the J call TRBJ2-3; TCRdb picks TRBD2, but there is no DNA to check that call. Germline V gives CDR1 ENHRY, CDR2 SYGVKD. This CDR3 spans 11 amino acids. This chain's CDR3 is CATLSLDTQYF.

The chain has TRBV29-1 and TRBJ1-2. Germline V gene lookup returns CDR1 SQVTM and CDR2 ANQGSEA. The CDR3 loop spans 12 amino acids. The chain's CDR3 is CSVEIAVYGYTF.